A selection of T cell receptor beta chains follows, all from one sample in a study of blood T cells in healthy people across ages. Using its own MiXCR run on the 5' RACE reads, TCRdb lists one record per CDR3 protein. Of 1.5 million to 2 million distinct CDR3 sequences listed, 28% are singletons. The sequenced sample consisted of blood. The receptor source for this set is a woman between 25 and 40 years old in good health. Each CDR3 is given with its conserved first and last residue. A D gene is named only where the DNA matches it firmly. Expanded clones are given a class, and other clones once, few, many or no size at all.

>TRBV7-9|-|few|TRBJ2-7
TGTGCCAGCAGCCCCGTTTTCCGCGAGCAGTACTTC
CASSPVFREQYF
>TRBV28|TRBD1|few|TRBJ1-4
TGTGCCAGCAGTTCCCCCAGGGGGCCGGATGAAAAACTGTTTTTT
CASSSPRGPDEKLFF
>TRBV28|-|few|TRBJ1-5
TGTGCCAACGGACATCGTAACCGTCAGCCCCAGCATTTT
CANGHRNRQPQHF
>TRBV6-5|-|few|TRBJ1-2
TGTGCCAGCAGTCCGGAAGCCGAGGGACCTGGCTACACCTTC
CASSPEAEGPGYTF
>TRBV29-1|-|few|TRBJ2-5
TGCAGCGTTCTGCTACGACTATCCCCCTCTGAGCAGTACTTC
CSVLLRLSPSEQYF
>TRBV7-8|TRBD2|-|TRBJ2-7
TGTGCCAGCAGCTTAGCGCTAGCGGCCTACGAGCAGTACTTC
CASSLALAAYEQYF
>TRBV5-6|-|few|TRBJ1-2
TGTGCCAGCAGCCCCCAGCAGGGATTGCGCTATGGCTACACCTTC
CASSPQQGLRYGYTF
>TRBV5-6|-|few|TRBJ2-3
TGTGCCAGCAGCCCGGCAGGGGACCCCCCAGATACGCAGTATTTT
CASSPAGDPPDTQYF
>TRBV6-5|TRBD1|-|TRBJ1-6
TGTGCCAGCAGGACAGGGGGCAGAGATTCACCCCTCCACTTT
CASRTGGRDSPLHF
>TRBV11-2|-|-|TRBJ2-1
TGTGCCAGCAGCTTGGATGTCGGGCCATACAATGAGCAGTTCTTC
CASSLDVGPYNEQFF
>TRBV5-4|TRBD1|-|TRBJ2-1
TGTGCCAGCAGCCCTTCCGGGACAGACAGAAATGAGCAGTTCTTC
CASSPSGTDRNEQFF
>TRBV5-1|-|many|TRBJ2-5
TGCGCCAGCAGCTTGGAGGGAGCAAAGACCCAGTACTTC
CASSLEGAKTQYF
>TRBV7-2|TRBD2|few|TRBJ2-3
TGTGCCAGCAGCTCGCAGGGCGGGGGGAGCACAGATACGCAGTATTTT
CASSSQGGGSTDTQYF
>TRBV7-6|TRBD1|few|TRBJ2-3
TGTGCCAGCAGCTTCCCGGGACAGAGCACAGATACGCAGTATTTT
CASSFPGQSTDTQYF
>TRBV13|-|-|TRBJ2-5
TGTGCCAGCGCCCTCCTTGGAGCGGTAGAGACCCAGTACTTC
CASALLGAVETQYF
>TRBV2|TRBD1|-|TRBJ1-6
TGTGCTAGCAAGGGGGCACGGGACTCACCCCTCCACTTT
CASKGARDSPLHF
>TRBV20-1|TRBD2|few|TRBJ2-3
TGCAGTGCTAGAGATGGAGCGGGGGAAGTTTCGGTGGCAGATACGCAGTATTTT
CSARDGAGEVSVADTQYF
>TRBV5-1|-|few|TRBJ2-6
TGCGCCAGCAGCCCGCTGAATTCCGTCCTGACTTTC
CASSPLNSVLTF
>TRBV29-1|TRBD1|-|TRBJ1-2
TGCAGCGTCCGAAAGAGAGGACAGGGGAATGGCTACACCTTC
CSVRKRGQGNGYTF
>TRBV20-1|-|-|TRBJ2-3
TGCAGTGCTAGAGTCGCCAAGGGGCCGTTCACAGATACGCAGTATTTT
CSARVAKGPFTDTQYF
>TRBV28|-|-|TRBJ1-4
TGTGCCAGCAGTTTGGATTTGGGAGGACTGTTTTTT
CASSLDLGGLFF
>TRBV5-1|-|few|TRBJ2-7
TGCGCCAGCAGCTGGTCTCCCCGGGGTGACGAGCAGTACTTC
CASSWSPRGDEQYF
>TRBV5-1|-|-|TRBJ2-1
TGCGCCAGCACCCAAGGTCTGCGGGTAAGCTCCTACAATGAGCAGTTCTTC
CASTQGLRVSSYNEQFF
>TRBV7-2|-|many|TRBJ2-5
TGTGCCAGCAGCAATCTGGGGATAAAAGAGACCCAGTACTTC
CASSNLGIKETQYF
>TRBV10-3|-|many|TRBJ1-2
TGTGCCATCAGTGTCATATGGAGGGACTATGGCTACACCTTC
CAISVIWRDYGYTF
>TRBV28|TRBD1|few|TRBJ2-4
TGTGCCAGCAGTAACACAGGGGTTGCCAAAAACATTCAGTACTTC
CASSNTGVAKNIQYF
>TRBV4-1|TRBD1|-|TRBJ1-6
TGCGCCAGCAGCCAAGGAAGGGGGCTCTCACCCCTCCACTTT
CASSQGRGLSPLHF
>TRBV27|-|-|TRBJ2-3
TGTGCCAGCAGTGCTCCGGGCCGCGCCACAGATACGCAGTATTTT
CASSAPGRATDTQYF
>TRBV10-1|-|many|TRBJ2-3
TGCGCCAGCAGTGTCACCACAGATACGCAGTATTTT
CASSVTTDTQYF
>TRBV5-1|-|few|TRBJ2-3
TGCGCCAGCAGCTTGTTTCCCCCCACAGATACGCAGTATTTT
CASSLFPPTDTQYF
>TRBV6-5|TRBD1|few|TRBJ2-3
TGTGCCAGCAGTTATTCGACAGGGGGCCTAGATACGCAGTATTTT
CASSYSTGGLDTQYF
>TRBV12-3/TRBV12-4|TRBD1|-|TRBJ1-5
TGTGCCAGCAGTTCGAATCAGGGGGCAGGGAGCAATCAGCCCCAGCATTTT
CASSSNQGAGSNQPQHF
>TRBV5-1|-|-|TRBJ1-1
TGCGCCAGCAGCGTGGAGGGTTTAGGGGGGGGGACTGAAGCTTTCTTT
CASSVEGLGGGTEAFF